This T cell receptor (beta chain) was observed in a study of cytomegalovirus exposure and HLA in healthy donors. Per germline, CDR1 MNHEY and CDR2 SVGAGI. This CDR3 is built from 14 residues. Trimming took 0 bases from V and 2 from J, leaving 7 bases between them. The sample holds a few counts of this clone. Antigen specificity is unknown. Overall study findings and caveats: In a later analysis, across HLA loci, associated TCR counts were highest for DRB1, lowest for HLA-C.

Primers: 60 Vbeta forward and 13 Jbeta reverse. Here immunoSEQ multiplex PCR was the method, and the copy in TCRdb shows in-frame clones only, minus some. The sample shows about 110,000 clones, roughly 70% of them seen only once. This TCR was sampled from a woman in her twenties or thirties in good health and CMV-seronegative. This chain uses TRBV6-5 with TRBJ1-2; D ambiguous. The sequenced material came from PBMCs. CDR3 sequence (DNA): TGTGCCAGCAGTTACTCGCAGGCGAACTATGGCTACACCTTC. Its protein is CASSYSQANYGYTF.